These 19 T cell receptor beta chains were all obtained from the same sample, sequenced in a study of T cells in Graves' hyperthyroidism and ophthalmopathy (dated by TCRdb to the late 2010s). Libraries were constructed by multiplex PCR. The reads were generated on an Illumina HiSeq 2000. The TCR beta CDR3 regions were amplified from RNA transcripts. A first-round RT-PCR of the TCR CDR3 used the HTBI primer set with the Qiagen OneStep RT-PCR kit. The raw public data were reprocessed by TCRdb itself: fastp quality trimming at Q25, MiXCR clonotype calling, in-frame beta chains only. Identical CDR3 proteins give one entry, which carries the most common genes and DNA. The sample has about 350,000 distinct CDR3 sequences on record, over 15% of them singletons. Together, the top ten hold 3.7% of the sample. The sequencing sample was made of blood. The receptors stem from a woman aged 18-30 years with Graves' hyperthyroidism.

The chain carries TRBV6-2 or TRBV6-3 and TRBJ2-6; 12 bases match TRBD2. The CDR3 spans 19 residues. Unmatched junction bases numbered 11, after V lost 8 bases and J lost 0 bases. CDR1 is MNHEY and CDR2 is SVGEGT in the germline V gene. CDR3 bases: TGTGCCAGCCGAGCCCCGACTAGCGGGGGAATCTCTGGGGCCAACGTCCTGACTTTC. Protein: CASRAPTSGGISGANVLTF.

At least ten counts were recorded for this clonotype. V usage is TRBV20-1 and J usage is TRBJ1-1; perhaps TRBD1 as D (6 bases). Looked up from germline, CDR1 is DFQATT and CDR2 is SNEGSKA (reference sequence). V dropped 6 bases and J dropped 5 bases, with 19 bases sitting between them. The CDR3 extends over 14 amino acids. CDR3 amino acids: CSAHPTGRETEAFF. The CDR3, as DNA: TGCAGTGCCCACCCTACAGGGAGGGAAACTGAAGCTTTCTTT.

This clonotype has ten or more counts. V gene TRBV11-1 combines with J gene TRBJ1-5; D is uncertain. CDR1 and CDR2 (germline): SGHAT, FQDESV (reference sequence). This CDR3 is built from 16 residues. Between the trimmed V and J ends, which lost 0 bases and 7 bases, there was a span of 16 bases. CDR3 nucleotides: TGTGCCAGCAGCTTAGCGCTGGCGGGAAATGAGCAGCCCCAGCATTTT. As protein: CASSLALAGNEQPQHF.

This clonotype was observed many times. The rearrangement joins TRBV20-1 to TRBJ2-5, with a tentative D call TRBD2 (8 bases). From germline, CDR1 is DFQATT and CDR2 SNEGSKA (reference sequence). This CDR3 has 15 residues. Trimming left V 5 bases short and J 2 bases short, with 18 bases between. CDR3 sequence: CSAEGGGGIQETQYF. In nucleotides, the CDR3 is TGCAGTGCTGAAGGGGGCGGGGGGATACAAGAGACCCAGTACTTC.

This clonotype was seen many times. V is TRBV7-3 and J is TRBJ1-3; weak D call: TRBD1 (5 bases). CDR1 is SGHTA, CDR2 FQGTGA, per germline. This CDR3 spans 14 amino acids. The V end was cut by 6 bases, the J end by 0 bases, with 9 bases between. The CDR3, as DNA: TGTGCCAGCAGTCGTGGGGGCTCTGGAAACACCATATATTTT. It specifies CASSRGGSGNTIYF.

This clonotype was recorded at least ten times. V is TRBV11-2 and J is TRBJ2-2, with D uncertain. There are 15 residues in the CDR3. Between the trimmed V and J ends, which lost 1 base and 1 base, there was a span of 7 bases. In germline, CDR1 is SGHAT, CDR2 FQNNGV. The CDR3 coding sequence is TGTGCCAGCAGCTTAGGCCTTTGGAACACCGGGGAGCTGTTTTTT. This translates into CASSLGLWNTGELFF.

The chain employs TRBV28 and TRBJ2-2; 7 bases are a match to TRBD2. The V and J ends lost 8 bases and 2 bases, in that order; junction bases with no gene match: 2. Germline values: CDR1 MDHEN, CDR2 SYDVKM. The CDR3 is 13 residues long. The CDR3: CASQAGNTGELFF. DNA of the CDR3: TGTGCCAGCCAAGCGGGAAACACCGGGGAGCTGTTTTTT. Looking up the rest from reference TRBV28 and TRBJ2-2 gives the full variable domain: DVKVTQSSRYLVKRTGEKVFLECVQDMDHENMFWYRQDPGLGLRLIYFSYDVKMKEKGDIPEGYSVSREKKERFSLILESASTNQTSMYLCASQAGNTGELFFGEGSRLTVL.

J is TRBJ2-5 and V is TRBV20-1; 7 bases map to TRBD2. V dropped 5 bases and J dropped 5; count of bases not matched to a gene: 17. This CDR3 has 16 residues. The germline V gene encodes CDR1 DFQATT and CDR2 SNEGSKA (reference sequence). The CDR3, as DNA: TGCAGTGCTGGGGAGCGGGAAAGGTCCTTTTGGGAGACCCAGTACTTC. The encoded protein is CSAGERERSFWETQYF.

This clonotype showed up many times. The chain is built from TRBV12-3 or TRBV12-4 and TRBJ1-5, with a possible D match to TRBD1 (6 bases). V lost 3 bases and J lost 4, with 16 bases in between. The CDR3 is 16 amino acids. CDR3: CASSFGGGWSNQPQHF. The CDR3 bases are TGTGCCAGCAGTTTCGGGGGGGGCTGGTCGAATCAGCCCCAGCATTTT.

The chain carries TRBV6-1 and TRBJ1-2; a possible D gene is TRBD1 (5 bases). CDR1 and CDR2 (germline): MNHNS, SASEGT. Trimming removed 9 bases at V and 4 bases at J, with 21 bases between. CDR3 length equals 15 residues. This CDR3 is CASTSGRGRGYGYTF. In DNA, the CDR3 is TGTGCCAGTACATCTGGACGGGGCCGGGGCTATGGCTACACCTTC.

In this sample, this clonotype turned up many times. V usage is TRBV11-1 and J usage is TRBJ1-5, with D maybe TRBD1 (5 bases). Trimming left V 2 bases short and J 0 bases short, with 8 bases between. The germline V gene encodes CDR1 SGHAT and CDR2 FQDESV (reference sequence). The CDR3 extends over 15 amino acids. The CDR3 DNA reads as TGTGCCAGCAGCTTACCAGACAGTAGCAATCAGCCCCAGCATTTT. Amino acids: CASSLPDSSNQPQHF.

This clonotype was seen at least ten times. The rearrangement uses TRBV24-1 and TRBJ1-2; D is undetermined. The germline V and J ends were trimmed by 9 bases and 0 bases, with 10 bases remaining between them. Germline CDR1 and CDR2: KGHDR and SFDVKD. This CDR3 is 13 amino acids long. The CDR3 nucleotides are TGTGCCACCCAGGACCATGCTAACTATGGCTACACCTTC. Its translation is CATQDHANYGYTF.

This clonotype was seen at least ten times. The chain links TRBV6-1 to TRBJ1-1; the D is unclear. Trimming took 1 base from V and 0 from J, leaving 9 bases between them. Germline CDR1 MNHNS, CDR2 SASEGT. The CDR3 spans 15 residues. The CDR3 DNA reads TGTGCCAGCAGTGAAGACAGTAGAATGAACACTGAAGCTTTCTTT. Translated: CASSEDSRMNTEAFF.

This clonotype was observed many times. This sequence joins TRBV7-9 and TRBJ2-5; 8 bases map to TRBD1. J was trimmed by 5 bases and V by 7 bases; bases with no gene match: 12. This CDR3 is built from 15 residues. Germline lookup yields CDR1 SEHNR and CDR2 FQNEAQ (reference sequence). The CDR3 loop reads CASIKDRGGLETQYF. CDR3 coding DNA: TGTGCCAGCATCAAAGACAGGGGCGGTCTTGAGACCCAGTACTTC.

This clonotype appeared many times. The rearrangement links TRBV18 to TRBJ1-2, with D maybe TRBD1 (6 bases). The germline CDR1 and CDR2 sequences are KGHSH and LQKENI. The CDR3 contains 13 residues. With 6 bases removed from V and 4 bases from J, the gap between germline ends came to 12 bases. The CDR3 sequence: CASSRGQSYGYTF. The DNA of the CDR3 is TGTGCCAGCTCCCGAGGACAGTCCTATGGCTACACCTTC.

The rearrangement uses TRBV18 and TRBJ2-5, with D maybe TRBD1 (6 bases). The V gene lost 5 bases and the J gene lost 4 bases, with 11 bases spanning the gap. CDR3 length: 13 amino acids. Germline V gene lookup returns CDR1 KGHSH and CDR2 LQKENI. The CDR3 reads CASSSGVAETQYF. CDR3 nucleotides: TGTGCCAGCTCATCAGGGGTAGCAGAGACCCAGTACTTC.

This clonotype has more than one count but fewer than ten. Mismatch with germline at one junction end may stem from a read error. J is TRBJ2-2 and V is TRBV5-1; possible D gene TRBD2, 5 bases. The V gene's germline CDR1 is SGHRS and CDR2 YFSETQ. CDR3 length: 15 amino acids. CDR3 sequence reads: CASSLDGENAGELFF. The CDR3, as DNA: TGCGCCAGCAGCTTGGACGGGGAGAACGCCGGGGAGCTGTTTTTT.

This clonotype came up many times. V usage is TRBV14 and J usage is TRBJ1-1; no definite D call. Germline CDR1 is SGHDN and CDR2 is FVKESK. Deletions cut 3 bases from V and 4 bases from J, with 9 bases between. This CDR3 comprises 13 residues. CDR3 in DNA: TGTGCCAGCAGCCAGAAAGGGAGCACTGAAGCTTTCTTT. The encoded protein is CASSQKGSTEAFF.

The CDR3 nucleotides are TGTGCCAGCAGTGAGTCCACAGATACGCAGTATTTT. This sequence encodes CASSESTDTQYF. The rearrangement uses TRBV6-1 and TRBJ2-3; D remains ambiguous. Trimming took 3 bases from V and 2 from J, leaving 3 bases between them. The germline CDR1 and CDR2 sequences are MNHNS and SASEGT. The CDR3 is 12 amino acids.